The clone carrying this TCR beta chain has only one observation. The entry originates in a study of OX40 agonist ivuxolimab in advanced cancers. V gave up 2 bases and J gave up 4 bases, with 12 bases separating them. Germline loops: CDR1 SGHKS, CDR2 YYEKEE (reference sequence). The CDR3 is 15 residues long. Data came from immunoSEQ multiplex PCR; TCRdb stores just in-frame clones and leaves some out. This sample has tens of thousands of clones, with around 87% found just once. The specimen comprised CD4+ or CD8+ T cells sorted from blood, sampled in a trial of the OX40 agonist ivuxolimab. The receptor was isolated from an adult with an advanced solid tumor such as melanoma, head and neck, liver or kidney cancer. The V call is TRBV5-5, the J call TRBJ2-2, with D possibly TRBD1 on 6 matching bases. CDR3 sequence reads: CASSLQGLVTGELFF. The CDR3 DNA is TGTGCCAGCAGCTTACAGGGCTTGGTCACCGGGGAGCTGTTTTTT. Based on the CDR3 plus reference TRBV5-5 and TRBJ2-2, the full variable domain is DAGVTQSPTHLIKTRGQQVTLRCSPISGHKSVSWYQQVLGQGPQFIFQYYEKEERGRGNFPDRFSARQFPNYSSELNVNALLLGDSALYLCASSLQGLVTGELFFGEGSRLTVL.